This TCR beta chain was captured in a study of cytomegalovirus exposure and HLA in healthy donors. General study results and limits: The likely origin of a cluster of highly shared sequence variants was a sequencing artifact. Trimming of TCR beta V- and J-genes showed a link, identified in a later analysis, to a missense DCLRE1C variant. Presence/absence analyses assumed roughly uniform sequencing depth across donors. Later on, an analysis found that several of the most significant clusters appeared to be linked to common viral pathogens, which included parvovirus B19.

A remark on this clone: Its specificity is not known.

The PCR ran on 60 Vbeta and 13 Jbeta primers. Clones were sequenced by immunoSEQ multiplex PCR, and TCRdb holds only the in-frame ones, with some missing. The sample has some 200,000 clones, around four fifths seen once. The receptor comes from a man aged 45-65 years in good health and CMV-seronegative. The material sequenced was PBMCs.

CDR3: CASRDGTGGIYEQYF. CDR3 coding DNA: TGTGCCAGCAGAGATGGGACAGGGGGCATTTACGAGCAGTACTTC. The chain links TRBV27 to TRBJ2-5, with TRBD1 matching 12 bases. The DNA end is more similar to TRBJ2-7, so the J call may be wrong. The CDR3 contains 15 residues. Looked up from germline, CDR1 is MNHEY and CDR2 is SMNVEV (reference sequence).